Listed below are T cell receptor beta chains from one sample, sequenced in a study of beta chain features in type 1 diabetes. Sequencing was performed with immunoSEQ multiplex PCR; in TCRdb, only in-frame clones are kept and a portion is missing. Of roughly 700,000 clones listed, around 15% are singletons. Sequencing was done on a sample of naive CD4+ T cells from blood. Receptor source: a man younger than 35 with type 1 diabetes. The CDR3 runs from the conserved cysteine through the conserved F or W. Rows may omit the clone size; those that give it use once, few, many or a size class.

>few|TRBJ1-2|TRBV30
CAWSDRSNYGYTF
>NA|TRBJ1-1|TRBV5-1
CASSQGLNTEAFF
>few|TRBJ1-4|TRBV27
CASSLRGRVNEKLFF
>few|TRBJ2-7|TRBV5-6
CASSFPSIYEQYF
>NA|TRBJ1-2|TRBV15
CATSRPGYGYTF
>NA|TRBJ1-5|TRBV7-9
CASSSQSSNQPQHF
>NA|TRBJ2-7|TRBV30
CAWSKQERYEQYF
>few|TRBJ2-3|TRBV29-1
CSVEEPRPDTQYF
>NA|TRBJ1-2|TRBV15
CATSEPGRGRLNGGYTF
>NA|TRBJ1-4|TRBV7-9
CASSLVLSGKGTDKLFF
>NA|TRBJ2-1|TRBV29-1
CSVGGKSSYNEQFF
>few|TRBJ1-6|TRBV7-2
CASSAWTGGISPLHF
>NA|TRBJ2-7|TRBV5-1
CASSSGTNYEQYF
>few|TRBJ1-2|TRBV28
CASRETGNYGYTF
>NA|TRBJ2-1|TRBV9
CASAGTSPYNEQFF
>NA|TRBJ1-2|TRBV4-2
CASSATGVDYGYTF
>NA|TRBJ1-1|TRBV10-2
CASSEQGSTEAFF
>once|TRBJ1-2|TRBV4-2
CASSPGLLSAYGYTF
>NA|TRBJ2-7|TRBV30
CAWTGGFYEQYF
>NA|TRBJ1-1|TRBV6-5
CASSTVNTEAFF
>NA|TRBJ1-1|TRBV2
CASSEEPRVNTEAFF
>NA|TRBJ1-4|TRBV18
CASSVQDAINEKLFF
>NA|TRBJ1-1|TRBV6-4
CARGAGNTEAFF
>few|TRBJ2-5|TRBV9
CASSGGVGETQYF
>few|TRBJ1-2|TRBV4-1
CASSQAGFQWDGYTF
>NA|TRBJ1-1|TRBV29-1
CSPQGVPWGTEAFF
>few|TRBJ2-1|TRBV5-1
CASSLVQGAHHEQFF
>few|TRBJ1-2|TRBV2
CASPPPSTDSVVATF
>once|TRBJ1-5|TRBV27
CASSPQGTHNQPQHF
>NA|TRBJ1-1|TRBV23-1
CATLGGIMSNTEAFF
>NA|TRBJ1-1|TRBV5-1
CASSIADRLNTEAFF
>few|TRBJ2-7|TRBV9
CASSVAPSSYEQYF
>NA|TRBJ1-4|TRBV30
CAWDGGPNEKLFF
>NA|TRBJ1-6|TRBV6-6
CASSSGPSPYNSPLHF
>NA|TRBJ2-7|TRBV4-1
CASSPSGRGEEQYF
>few|TRBJ2-1|TRBV5-4
CASSLTDPGSNEQFF
>few|TRBJ2-1|TRBV30
CASRGLPSSYNEQFF
>NA|TRBJ2-2|TRBV30
CAWSANSWRGELFF
>few|TRBJ2-2|TRBV2
CASSEDRFTGELFF
>NA|TRBJ2-5|TRBV7-9
CASSLGPSGGAQTQYF
>few|TRBJ1-1|TRBV7-3
CASSGQSTEAFF
>few|TRBJ1-1|TRBV5-1
CASSFLGQGYNTEAFF
>NA|TRBJ1-2|TRBV19
CASTDRTENYGYTF
>NA|TRBJ1-2|TRBV30
CACPGTGFRYGYTF
>few|TRBJ1-2|TRBV29-1
CSVEFRDVGYTF
>NA|TRBJ1-1|TRBV5-6
CASSVPGFGLNTEAFF
>NA|TRBJ2-1|TRBV18
CASSPYRQSYNEQFF
>NA|TRBJ2-1|TRBV6-5
CASSRDRDYNEQFF
>few|TRBJ2-5|TRBV9
CASSIYGGYQETQYF
>NA|TRBJ1-1|TRBV9
CASSVATADSEAFF
>few|TRBJ1-4|TRBV7-9
CASSLGLGRLNEKLFF
>NA|TRBJ2-3|TRBV19
CASSIGDPTDTQYF